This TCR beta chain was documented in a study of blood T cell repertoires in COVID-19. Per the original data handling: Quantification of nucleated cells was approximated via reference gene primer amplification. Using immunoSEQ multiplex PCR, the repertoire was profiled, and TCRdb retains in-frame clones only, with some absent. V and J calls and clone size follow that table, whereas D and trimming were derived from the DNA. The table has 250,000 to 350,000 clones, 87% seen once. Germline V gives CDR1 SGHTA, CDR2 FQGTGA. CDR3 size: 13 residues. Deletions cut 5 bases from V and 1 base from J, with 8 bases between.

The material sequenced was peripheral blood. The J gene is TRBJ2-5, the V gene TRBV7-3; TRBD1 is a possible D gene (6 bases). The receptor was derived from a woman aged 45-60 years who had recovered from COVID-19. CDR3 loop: CASSRGGQETQYF. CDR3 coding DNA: TGTGCCAGCAGCCGAGGGGGCCAAGAGACCCAGTACTTC.